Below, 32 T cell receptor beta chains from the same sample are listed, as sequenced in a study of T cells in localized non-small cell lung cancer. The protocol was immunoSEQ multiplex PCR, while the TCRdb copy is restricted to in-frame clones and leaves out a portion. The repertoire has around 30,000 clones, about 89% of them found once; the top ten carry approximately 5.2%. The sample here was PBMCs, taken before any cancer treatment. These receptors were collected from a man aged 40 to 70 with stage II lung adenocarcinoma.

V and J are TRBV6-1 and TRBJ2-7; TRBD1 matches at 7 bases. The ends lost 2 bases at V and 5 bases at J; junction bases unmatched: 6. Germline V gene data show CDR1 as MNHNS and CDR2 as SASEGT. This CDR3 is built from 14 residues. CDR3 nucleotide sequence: TGTGCCAGCAGTGAATTACAGGGGACCCACGAGCAGTACTTC. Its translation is CASSELQGTHEQYF.

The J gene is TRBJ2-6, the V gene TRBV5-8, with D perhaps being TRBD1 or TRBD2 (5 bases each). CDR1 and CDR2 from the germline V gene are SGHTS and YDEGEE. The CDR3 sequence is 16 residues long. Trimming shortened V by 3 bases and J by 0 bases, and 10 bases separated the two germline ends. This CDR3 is CASSSGTGSGANVLTF. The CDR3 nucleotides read TGTGCCAGCAGCTCCGGGACGGGCTCTGGGGCCAACGTCCTGACTTTC.

The CDR3 DNA follows: TGTGCCAGCAGCGGGTTGCTACGACAAGAGACCCAGTACTTC. It yields the protein CASSGLLRQETQYF. The rearrangement uses TRBV28 and TRBJ2-5; D gene uncertain. The CDR3 is made up of 14 amino acids. Between the trimmed V and J ends, which lost 6 bases and 2 bases, there was a span of 13 bases. Germline lookup yields CDR1 MDHEN and CDR2 SYDVKM.

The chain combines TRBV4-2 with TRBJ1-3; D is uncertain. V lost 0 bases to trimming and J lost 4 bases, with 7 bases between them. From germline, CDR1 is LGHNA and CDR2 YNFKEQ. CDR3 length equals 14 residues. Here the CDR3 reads CASSQDGSGNTIYF. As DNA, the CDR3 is TGTGCCAGCAGCCAAGATGGCAGCGGAAACACCATATATTTT.

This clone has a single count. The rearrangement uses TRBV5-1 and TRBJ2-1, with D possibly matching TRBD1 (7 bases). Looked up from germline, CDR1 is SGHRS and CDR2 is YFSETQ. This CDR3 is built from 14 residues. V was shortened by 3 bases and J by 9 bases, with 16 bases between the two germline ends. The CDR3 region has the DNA TGCGCCAGCAGCTCCCCAGGGGGAGGCAGTGAGCAGTTCTTC. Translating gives CASSSPGGGSEQFF. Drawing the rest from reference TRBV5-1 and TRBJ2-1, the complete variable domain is KAGVTQTPRYLIKTRGQQVTLSCSPISGHRSVSWYQQTPGQGLQFLFEYFSETQRNKGNFPGRFSGRQFSNSRSEMNVSTLELGDSALYLCASSSPGGGSEQFFGPGTRLTVL.

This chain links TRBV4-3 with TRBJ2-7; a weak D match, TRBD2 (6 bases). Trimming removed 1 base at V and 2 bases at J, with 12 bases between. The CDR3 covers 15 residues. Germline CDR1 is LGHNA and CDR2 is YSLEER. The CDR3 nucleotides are TGCGCCAGCAGCCAAGGACTAGTTTCCCCCTACGAGCAGTACTTC. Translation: CASSQGLVSPYEQYF.

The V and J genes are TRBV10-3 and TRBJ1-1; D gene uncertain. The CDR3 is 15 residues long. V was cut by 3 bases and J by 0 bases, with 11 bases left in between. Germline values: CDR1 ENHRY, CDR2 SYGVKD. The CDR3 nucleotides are TGTGCCATCAGTGAACGTACTACAATGAACACTGAAGCTTTCTTT. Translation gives CAISERTTMNTEAFF.

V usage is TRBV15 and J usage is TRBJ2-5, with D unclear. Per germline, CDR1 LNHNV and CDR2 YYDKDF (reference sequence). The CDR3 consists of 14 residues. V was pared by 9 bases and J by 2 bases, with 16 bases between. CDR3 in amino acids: CATRHGEVQETQYF. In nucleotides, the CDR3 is TGTGCCACGCGCCACGGAGAGGTGCAAGAGACCCAGTACTTC. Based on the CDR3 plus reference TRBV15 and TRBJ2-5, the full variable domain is DAMVIQNPRYQVTQFGKPVTLSCSQTLNHNVMYWYQQKSSQAPKLLFHYYDKDFNNEADTPDNFQSRRPNTSFCFLDIRSPGLGDTAMYLCATRHGEVQETQYFGPGTRLLVL.

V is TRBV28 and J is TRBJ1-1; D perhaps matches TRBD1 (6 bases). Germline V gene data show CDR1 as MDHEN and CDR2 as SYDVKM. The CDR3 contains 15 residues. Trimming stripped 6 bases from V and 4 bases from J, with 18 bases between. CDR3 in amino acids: CASRFGRGVGTEAFF. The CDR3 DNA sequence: TGTGCCAGCAGGTTCGGAAGGGGGGTCGGCACTGAAGCTTTCTTT.

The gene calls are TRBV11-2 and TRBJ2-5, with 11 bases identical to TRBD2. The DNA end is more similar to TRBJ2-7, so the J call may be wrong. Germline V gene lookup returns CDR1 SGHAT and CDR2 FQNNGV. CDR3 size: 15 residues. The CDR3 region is CASSLGGTSGSEQYF. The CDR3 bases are TGTGCCAGCAGCCTAGGGGGGACTAGCGGTTCCGAGCAGTACTTC.

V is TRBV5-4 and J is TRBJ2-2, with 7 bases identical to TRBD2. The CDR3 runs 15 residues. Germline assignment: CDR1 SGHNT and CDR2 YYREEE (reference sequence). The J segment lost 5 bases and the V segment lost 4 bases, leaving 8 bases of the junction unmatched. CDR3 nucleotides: TGTGCCAGCAGCCACGGACTAGTCGGGACCGGGGAGCTGTTTTTT. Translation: CASSHGLVGTGELFF.

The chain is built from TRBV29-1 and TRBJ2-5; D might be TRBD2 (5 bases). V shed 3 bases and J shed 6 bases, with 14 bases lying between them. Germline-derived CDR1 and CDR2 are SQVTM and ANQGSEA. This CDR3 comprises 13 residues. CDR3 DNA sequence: TGCAGCGTTGATATGGGCACGGGGAAGACCCAGTACTTC. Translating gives CSVDMGTGKTQYF.

As DNA, the CDR3 is TGTGCCAGCAGTCCAGCACGACAGCTACCTAATGAAAAACTGTTTTTT. This encodes CASSPARQLPNEKLFF. V is TRBV28 and J is TRBJ1-4, with D possibly matching TRBD1 (5 bases). This CDR3 is built from 16 residues. CDR1 is MDHEN and CDR2 is SYDVKM in the germline V gene. Trimming took off 5 bases at V and 3 bases at J, with 16 bases between the two ends.

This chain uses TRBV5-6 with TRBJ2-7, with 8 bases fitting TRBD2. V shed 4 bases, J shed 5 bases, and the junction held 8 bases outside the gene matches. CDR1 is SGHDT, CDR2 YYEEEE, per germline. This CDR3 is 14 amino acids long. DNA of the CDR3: TGTGCCAGCAGCCCTGAGCGGGAGACCCACGAGCAGTACTTC. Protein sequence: CASSPERETHEQYF.

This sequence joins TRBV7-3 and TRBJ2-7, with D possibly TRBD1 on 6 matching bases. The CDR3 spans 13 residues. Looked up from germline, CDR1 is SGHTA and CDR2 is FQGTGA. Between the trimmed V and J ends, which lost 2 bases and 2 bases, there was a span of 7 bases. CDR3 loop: CASSLEGAYEQYF. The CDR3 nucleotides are TGTGCCAGCAGCTTAGAGGGGGCCTACGAGCAGTACTTC.

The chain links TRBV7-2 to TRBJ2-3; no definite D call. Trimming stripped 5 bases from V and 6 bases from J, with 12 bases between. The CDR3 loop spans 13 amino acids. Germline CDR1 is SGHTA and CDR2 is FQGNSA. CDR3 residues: CASSPMMGDTQYF. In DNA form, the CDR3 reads TGTGCCAGCAGCCCGATGATGGGGGATACGCAGTATTTT. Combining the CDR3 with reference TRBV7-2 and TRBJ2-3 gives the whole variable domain GAGVSQSPSNKVTEKGKDVELRCDPISGHTALYWYRQSLGQGLEFLIYFQGNSAPDKSGLPSDRFSAERTGGSVSTLTIQRTQQEDSAVYLCASSPMMGDTQYFGPGTRLTVL.

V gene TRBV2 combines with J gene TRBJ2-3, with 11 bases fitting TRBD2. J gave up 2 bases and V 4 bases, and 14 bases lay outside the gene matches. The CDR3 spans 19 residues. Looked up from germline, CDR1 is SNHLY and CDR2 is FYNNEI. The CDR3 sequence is CASSVSVIAGGPVTDTQYF. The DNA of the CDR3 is TGTGCCAGCAGTGTGTCCGTGATAGCGGGAGGGCCCGTCACAGATACGCAGTATTTT.

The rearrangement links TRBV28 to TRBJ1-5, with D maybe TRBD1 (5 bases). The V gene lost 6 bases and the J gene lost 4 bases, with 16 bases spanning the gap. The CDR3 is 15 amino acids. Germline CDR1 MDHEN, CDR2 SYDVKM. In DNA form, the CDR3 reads TGTGCCAGCAGACGGGAGACAGCCAGTAATCAGCCCCAGCATTTT. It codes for CASRRETASNQPQHF.

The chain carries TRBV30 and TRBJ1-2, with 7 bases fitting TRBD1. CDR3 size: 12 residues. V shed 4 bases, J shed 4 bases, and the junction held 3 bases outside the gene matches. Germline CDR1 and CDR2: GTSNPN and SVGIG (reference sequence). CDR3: CAWTQGSYGYTF. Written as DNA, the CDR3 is TGTGCCTGGACACAGGGGTCCTATGGCTACACCTTC.

The CDR3: CAWGPDGSTGGYTF. The CDR3 bases are TGTGCCTGGGGGCCCGACGGTTCCACGGGTGGCTACACCTTC. The rearrangement uses TRBV30 and TRBJ1-2; D ambiguous. The length of the CDR3 is 14 residues. CDR1 GTSNPN and CDR2 SVGIG come from the germline V gene (reference sequence). Trimming left V 5 bases short and J 7 bases short, with 20 bases between.

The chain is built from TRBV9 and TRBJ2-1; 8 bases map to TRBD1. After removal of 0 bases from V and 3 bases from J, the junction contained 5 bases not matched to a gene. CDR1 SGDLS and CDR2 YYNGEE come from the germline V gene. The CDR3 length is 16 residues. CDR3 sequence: CASSVDEGQGYNEQFF. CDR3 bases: TGTGCCAGCAGCGTAGACGAAGGACAGGGCTACAATGAGCAGTTCTTC.

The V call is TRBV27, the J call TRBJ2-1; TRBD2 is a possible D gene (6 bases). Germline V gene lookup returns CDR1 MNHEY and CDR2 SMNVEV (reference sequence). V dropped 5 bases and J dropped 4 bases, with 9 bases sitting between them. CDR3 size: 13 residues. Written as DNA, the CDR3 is TGTGCCAGCAGTAAAGGGACTTACAATGAGCAGTTCTTC. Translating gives CASSKGTYNEQFF.

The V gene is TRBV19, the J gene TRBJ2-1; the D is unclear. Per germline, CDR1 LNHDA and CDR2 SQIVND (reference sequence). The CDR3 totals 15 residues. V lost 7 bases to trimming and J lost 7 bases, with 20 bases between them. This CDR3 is CASINRGSGLNEQFF. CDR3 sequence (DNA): TGTGCCAGTATAAATCGCGGATCTGGGTTGAATGAGCAGTTCTTC.

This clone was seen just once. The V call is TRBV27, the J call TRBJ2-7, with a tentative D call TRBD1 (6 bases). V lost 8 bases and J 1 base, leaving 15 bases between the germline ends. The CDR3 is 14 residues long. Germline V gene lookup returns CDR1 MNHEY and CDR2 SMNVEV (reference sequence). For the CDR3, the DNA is TGTGCCAGCCGCCGACAGGTGCGGTCCTACGAGCAGTACTTC. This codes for CASRRQVRSYEQYF.

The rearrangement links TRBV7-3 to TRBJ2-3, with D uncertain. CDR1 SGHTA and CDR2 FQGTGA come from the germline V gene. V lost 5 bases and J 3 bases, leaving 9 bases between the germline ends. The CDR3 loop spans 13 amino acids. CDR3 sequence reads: CASSTQQTDTQYF. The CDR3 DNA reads TGTGCCAGCAGCACCCAGCAAACAGATACGCAGTATTTT.

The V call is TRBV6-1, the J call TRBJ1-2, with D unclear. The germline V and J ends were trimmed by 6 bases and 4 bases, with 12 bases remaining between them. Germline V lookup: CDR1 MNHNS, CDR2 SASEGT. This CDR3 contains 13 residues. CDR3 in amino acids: CASRYTATYGYTF. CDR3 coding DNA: TGTGCCAGCAGATACACGGCAACCTATGGCTACACCTTC.

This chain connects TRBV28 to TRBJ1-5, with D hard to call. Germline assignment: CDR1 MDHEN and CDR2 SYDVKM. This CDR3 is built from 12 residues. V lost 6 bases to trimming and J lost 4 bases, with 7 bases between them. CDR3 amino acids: CASSYPNQPQHF. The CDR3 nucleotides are TGTGCCAGCAGCTACCCAAATCAGCCCCAGCATTTT.

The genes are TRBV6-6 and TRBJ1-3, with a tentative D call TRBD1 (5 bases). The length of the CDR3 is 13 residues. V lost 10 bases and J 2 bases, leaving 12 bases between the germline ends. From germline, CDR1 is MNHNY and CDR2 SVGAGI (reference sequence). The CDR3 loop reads CATEGPTGNTIYF. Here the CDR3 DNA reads TGTGCCACCGAGGGGCCCACTGGAAACACCATATATTTT.

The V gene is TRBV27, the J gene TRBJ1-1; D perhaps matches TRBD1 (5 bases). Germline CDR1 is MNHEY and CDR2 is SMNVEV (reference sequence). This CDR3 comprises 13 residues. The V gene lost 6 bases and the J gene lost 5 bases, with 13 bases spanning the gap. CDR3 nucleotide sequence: TGTGCCAGCAGGGGACGGTGGGGGACTGAAGCTTTCTTT. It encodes CASRGRWGTEAFF.

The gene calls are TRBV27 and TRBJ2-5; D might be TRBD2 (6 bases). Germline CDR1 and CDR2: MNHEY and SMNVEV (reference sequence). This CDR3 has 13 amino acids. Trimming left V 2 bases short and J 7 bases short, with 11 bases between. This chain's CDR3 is CASSLGTSGTQYF. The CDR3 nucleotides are TGTGCCAGCAGTTTAGGGACTTCAGGGACCCAGTACTTC.

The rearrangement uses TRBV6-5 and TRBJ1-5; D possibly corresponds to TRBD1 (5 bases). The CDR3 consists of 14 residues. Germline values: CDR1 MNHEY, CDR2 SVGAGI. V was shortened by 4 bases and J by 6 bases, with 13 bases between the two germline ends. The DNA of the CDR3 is TGTGCCAGCAGTTGGGGCCGGATGGGTCAGCCCCAGCATTTT. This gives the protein CASSWGRMGQPQHF.

CDR3 amino acids: CAISDRLADYNEQFF. Written as DNA, the CDR3 is TGTGCCATCAGTGATAGGCTAGCCGATTACAATGAGCAGTTCTTC. The rearrangement uses TRBV10-3 and TRBJ2-1; TRBD2 is a possible D gene (5 bases). Trimming shortened V by 3 bases and J by 4 bases, and 13 bases separated the two germline ends. The germline CDR1 and CDR2 sequences are ENHRY and SYGVKD. The CDR3 is 15 residues long.